This T cell receptor (beta chain) originates from a study of blood T cell repertoires in COVID-19. TCRdb keeps only in-frame clones here, not all; method: immunoSEQ multiplex PCR. This table has approximately 160,000 clones, roughly 85% appearing once. The sequencing sample was made of PBMCs or T cells enriched from blood (not recorded which). The sequence was obtained from a woman in her forties or fifties who had recovered from COVID-19.

CDR3 nucleotide sequence: TGTGCCAGCAGCTTGGGGGCGGGGGATGGCTACACCTTC. Encoded protein: CASSLGAGDGYTF. The V and J genes are TRBV7-2 and TRBJ1-2; D is possibly TRBD1 (6 bases). This CDR3 contains 13 residues. CDR1 and CDR2 from the germline V gene are SGHTA and FQGNSA. V gave up 3 bases and J gave up 6 bases, with 11 bases separating them.